The next 15 T cell receptor beta chains were all read from a single sample in a study of T cell responses to AZD1222 COVID-19 vaccine. TCRdb's table, derived via immunoSEQ multiplex PCR, lists solely in-frame clones and lacks some. Of about 88,000 clones in the sample, 90% to 95% were seen once. The source was peripheral blood, collected on day 0 of MenACWY control vaccination. These receptors were obtained from an adult in good health.

The rearrangement links TRBV11-2 to TRBJ1-1, with TRBD1 matching 7 bases. The CDR3 runs 15 residues. Germline lookup yields CDR1 SGHAT and CDR2 FQNNGV. The trim removed 0 bases at V and 1 base at J, leaving 2 bases unmatched. CDR3 nucleotides: TGTGCCAGCAGCTTAGACAGGGGGTGGAACACTGAAGCTTTCTTT. Protein: CASSLDRGWNTEAFF.

V and J are TRBV18 and TRBJ2-1, with 13 bases matching TRBD2. Germline V lookup: CDR1 KGHSH, CDR2 LQKENI. V was pared by 3 bases and J by 5 bases, with 7 bases of the junction left unmatched. The CDR3 length is 17 residues. The CDR3 here is CASSPLEGLAGNNEQFF. The CDR3 coding sequence is TGTGCCAGCTCACCTCTAGAGGGACTAGCGGGGAACAATGAGCAGTTCTTC. Drawing the rest from reference TRBV18 and TRBJ2-1, the complete variable domain is NAGVMQNPRHLVRRRGQEARLRCSPMKGHSHVYWYRQLPEEGLKFMVYLQKENIIDESGMPKERFSAEFPKEGPSILRIQQVVRGDSAAYFCASSPLEGLAGNNEQFFGPGTRLTVL.

The chain combines TRBV9 with TRBJ1-3; D is unresolved. CDR3 length: 14 amino acids. Germline-derived CDR1 and CDR2 are SGDLS and YYNGEE. The V end lost 0 bases, the J end lost 0 bases, and 4 bases lay between the germline ends. CDR3 DNA: TGTGCCAGCAGCGTAGCTTACTCTGGAAACACCATATATTTT. Protein product: CASSVAYSGNTIYF.

Comments on this clone: This sample includes further DNA sequences coding for the same CDR3. J is TRBJ1-4 and V is TRBV6-5, with unresolved D. The CDR3 runs to 13 residues. The germline gives CDR1 MNHEY, CDR2 SVGAGI. Trimming shortened V by 6 bases and J by 5 bases, and 10 bases separated the two germline ends. CDR3 coding DNA: TGTGCCAGCAGCAGAGACGGGAATGAAAAACTGTTTTTT. This gives the protein CASSRDGNEKLFF.

This chain connects TRBV6-1 to TRBJ2-3; D gene ambiguous. This CDR3 contains 15 residues. V was pared by 0 bases and J by 3 bases, with 10 bases between. CDR1 and CDR2 (germline): MNHNS, SASEGT. The CDR3 DNA follows: TGTGCCAGCAGTGAAGCGCTGTATCCGACAGATACGCAGTATTTT. Amino acid sequence: CASSEALYPTDTQYF.

The chain recombines TRBV20-1 with TRBJ2-7; tentatively, D is TRBD1 (5 bases). Trimming cost V 4 bases and J 2 bases, with 12 bases left between them. The germline V gene encodes CDR1 DFQATT and CDR2 SNEGSKA (reference sequence). This CDR3 region has 13 residues. Here the CDR3 reads CSATDRQTYEQYF. In nucleotides, the CDR3 is TGCAGTGCTACTGACCGACAGACCTACGAGCAGTACTTC.

The chain recombines TRBV19 with TRBJ2-7; D could derive from TRBD1 or TRBD2 (5 bases each). Germline CDR1 LNHDA, CDR2 SQIVND (reference sequence). This CDR3 comprises 13 residues. The V end was cut by 5 bases, the J end by 3 bases, with 11 bases between. CDR3 coding DNA: TGTGCCAGTAGTCCGGGACCCAGCTACGAGCAGTACTTC. This translates into CASSPGPSYEQYF.

This clone showed up just once. The chain is built from TRBV29-1 and TRBJ2-3; D is tentatively TRBD1 or TRBD2 (5 bases each). Trimming took 7 bases from V and 0 from J, leaving 8 bases between them. Germline V lookup: CDR1 SQVTM, CDR2 ANQGSEA. The CDR3 runs to 12 residues. The CDR3 sequence: CSERDSTDTQYF. The DNA of the CDR3 is TGCAGCGAAAGGGACAGCACAGATACGCAGTATTTT.

The chain is built from TRBV19 and TRBJ1-1; unclear D gene. V lost 9 bases, J lost 2 bases, and 13 bases lay in between. Germline values: CDR1 LNHDA, CDR2 SQIVND (reference sequence). This CDR3 spans 13 amino acids. As DNA, the CDR3 is TGTGCCAGCCAAGCCCCTTACAACACTGAAGCTTTCTTT. It translates to CASQAPYNTEAFF.

This sequence joins TRBV9 and TRBJ2-1; no firm D call. CDR3 size: 16 residues. Germline CDR1 and CDR2: SGDLS and YYNGEE. The V end lost 0 bases, the J end lost 3 bases, and 13 bases lay between the germline ends. The CDR3: CASSVEPRERYNEQFF. The CDR3 nucleotides read TGTGCCAGCAGCGTAGAGCCTAGGGAACGCTACAATGAGCAGTTCTTC.

In DNA, the CDR3 is TGTGCCAGTAGTATCTTGGGACAATCAAGCACAGATACGCAGTATTTT. Translation gives CASSILGQSSTDTQYF. The rearrangement joins TRBV19 to TRBJ2-3, with D tentatively TRBD1 (6 bases). CDR1 LNHDA and CDR2 SQIVND come from the germline V gene (reference sequence). The V gene lost 3 bases and the J gene lost 0 bases, with 13 bases spanning the gap. The CDR3 is 16 residues long.

This chain links TRBV7-9 with TRBJ2-1, with 8 bases aligning to TRBD1. CDR3 length: 15 residues. Germline CDR1 is SEHNR and CDR2 is FQNEAQ (reference sequence). J lost 5 bases, V lost 5 bases, and 8 bases had no gene match. CDR3 bases: TGTGCCAGCAGCCCCTCGGGACAGGATAACAATGAGCAGTTCTTC. This sequence encodes CASSPSGQDNNEQFF.

V usage is TRBV7-9 and J usage is TRBJ1-1, with D unresolved. This CDR3 has 14 residues. The germline CDR1 and CDR2 sequences are SEHNR and FQNEAQ (reference sequence). Trimming shortened V by 5 bases and J by 1 base, and 11 bases separated the two germline ends. The CDR3 bases are TGTGCCAGCAGCCCAAAAGGAGGGAACACTGAAGCTTTCTTT. Its translation: CASSPKGGNTEAFF.

The rearrangement joins TRBV7-9 to TRBJ2-7; 7 nucleotides align to TRBD1. Germline CDR1 reads SEHNR; CDR2 reads FQNEAQ (reference sequence). The V gene end was trimmed by 5 bases and the J gene end by 5 bases; junction bases not matched to a gene: 3. The CDR3 consists of 12 residues. Here the CDR3 DNA reads TGTGCCAGCAGCCGAACAGGGGACGAGCAGTACTTC. Translated: CASSRTGDEQYF.

A few counts support this clone. This chain links TRBV7-2 with TRBJ1-2, with a possible D match to TRBD1 (6 bases). Trimming took 4 bases from V and 7 from J, leaving 19 bases between them. The CDR3 consists of 15 residues. Germline values: CDR1 SGHTA, CDR2 FQGNSA. This CDR3 reads CASSSPGGARAGYTF. The CDR3 nucleotides read TGTGCCAGCAGCTCCCCGGGGGGGGCTAGGGCTGGCTACACCTTC. The full variable domain, rest sourced from reference TRBV7-2 and TRBJ1-2, is GAGVSQSPSNKVTEKGKDVELRCDPISGHTALYWYRQSLGQGLEFLIYFQGNSAPDKSGLPSDRFSAERTGGSVSTLTIQRTQQEDSAVYLCASSSPGGARAGYTFGSGTRLTVV.